These 16 T cell receptor beta chains were all obtained from the same sample, sequenced in a study of T cells in Graves' hyperthyroidism and ophthalmopathy. Using RNA transcripts as the source, TCR beta CDR3 regions were amplified. Using the HTBI primer set, a first-round RT-PCR was run on the TCR CDR3. TCRdb redid the calling of the multiplex PCR reads with MiXCR, one entry per CDR3 protein. The sample lists hundreds of thousands of distinct CDR3 sequences; just under 15% were seen once. Input material: blood. The receptors were sampled from a woman aged 30 to 39 with Graves' hyperthyroidism.

Only one count was recorded for this clonotype. V usage is TRBV5-1 and J usage is TRBJ2-1, with D possibly being TRBD2 (6 bases). The V and J ends lost 4 bases and 7 bases respectively, with 18 bases between them. CDR3 size: 15 residues. Germline-derived CDR1 and CDR2 are SGHRS and YFSETQ. In DNA, the CDR3 is TGCGCCAGCAGCCGAGAGCGGGCGGCGGGTAATGAGCAGTTCTTC. Encoded protein: CASSRERAAGNEQFF. The full variable domain, rest sourced from reference TRBV5-1 and TRBJ2-1, is KAGVTQTPRYLIKTRGQQVTLSCSPISGHRSVSWYQQTPGQGLQFLFEYFSETQRNKGNFPGRFSGRQFSNSRSEMNVSTLELGDSALYLCASSRERAAGNEQFFGPGTRLTVL.

CDR3 bases: TGTGCCAGCAGTTTAGGGCTAGCGGGAGATCTAGATACGCAGTATTTT. Its protein is CASSLGLAGDLDTQYF. The rearrangement uses TRBV12-3 or TRBV12-4 and TRBJ2-3, with 10 bases lining up with TRBD2. After removal of 1 base from V and 5 bases from J, the junction contained 6 bases not matched to a gene. This CDR3 contains 16 residues.

This clonotype was detected ten times or more. The chain links TRBV6-1 to TRBJ1-1, with D unclear. Trimming left V 2 bases short and J 1 base short, with 5 bases between. CDR3 length: 13 residues. From germline, CDR1 is MNHNS and CDR2 SASEGT. CDR3 in amino acids: CASSEYKNTEAFF. Here the CDR3 DNA reads TGTGCCAGCAGTGAATACAAGAACACTGAAGCTTTCTTT.

This chain uses TRBV20-1 with TRBJ1-4; 12 bases match TRBD1. Germline CDR1 reads DFQATT; CDR2 reads SNEGSKA (reference sequence). There are 16 residues in the CDR3. Trimming at V came to 3 bases and at J to 7 bases, leaving 9 bases not matched to a gene. The CDR3 spells CSASPGTGGAGEKLFF. The CDR3 DNA follows: TGCAGTGCTAGTCCGGGGACAGGGGGCGCGGGTGAAAAACTGTTTTTT.

In this sample, this clonotype turned up a few times. The chain employs TRBV12-3 or TRBV12-4 and TRBJ1-4, with D possibly matching TRBD1 (5 bases). This CDR3 is 14 amino acids long. V was pared by 1 base and J by 7 bases, with 10 bases between. The CDR3 reads CASSLETGGEKLFF. CDR3 coding DNA: TGTGCCAGCAGTTTAGAAACAGGCGGTGAAAAACTGTTTTTT.

Turning to this clonotype: This sequence may be a read error, since a much larger clone differs from it by one base. The chain links TRBV11-2 to TRBJ2-5, with TRBD2 as a possible D gene (6 bases). Per the germline V gene, CDR1 is SGHAT and CDR2 is FQNNGV. The CDR3 is made up of 15 amino acids. The CDR3 sequence: CASSYSSGGEETRYF. CDR3 coding DNA: TGTGCCAGCAGCTACTCCTCGGGCGGGGAAGAGACCCGGTACTTC.

This clonotype was seen a few times. The rearrangement joins TRBV28 to TRBJ1-6; no reliable D call. This CDR3 region has 13 residues. V lost 4 bases, J lost 6 bases, and 7 bases lay in between. Germline loops: CDR1 MDHEN, CDR2 SYDVKM. The CDR3 protein is CASSSPLNSPLHF. CDR3 DNA sequence: TGTGCCAGCAGTTCCCCACTTAATTCACCCCTCCACTTT.

This sequence joins TRBV4-1 and TRBJ2-1; TRBD2 agrees at 13 bases. Trimming took 7 bases from V and 2 from J; bases not matched to a gene: 8. CDR1 and CDR2 from the germline V gene are MGHRA and YSYEKL. This CDR3 comprises 17 residues. CDR3 in amino acids: CASMVGLAGTAYNEQFF. In nucleotides, the CDR3 is TGCGCCAGCATGGTGGGACTAGCGGGGACAGCCTACAATGAGCAGTTCTTC.

This clonotype was recorded at least ten times. V gene TRBV28 combines with J gene TRBJ2-7, with no clear D. Trimming shortened V by 4 bases and J by 4 bases, and 8 bases separated the two germline ends. Germline V gene data show CDR1 as MDHEN and CDR2 as SYDVKM. This CDR3 spans 12 amino acids. The CDR3 sequence: CASSSGPYEQYF. DNA for the CDR3: TGTGCCAGCAGTTCCGGACCTTACGAGCAGTACTTC.

This clonotype was recorded at least ten times. This chain links TRBV3-1 with TRBJ1-1, with a possible D match to TRBD1 (6 bases). The ends were cut back, 4 bases at V and 1 base at J, with 10 bases in the middle. This CDR3 is built from 14 residues. Germline loops: CDR1 LGHDT, CDR2 YNNKEL (reference sequence). CDR3 in DNA: TGTGCCAGCAGCCGACGGACAGAGAACACTGAAGCTTTCTTT. Its protein product is CASSRRTENTEAFF.

Ten or more counts support this clonotype. V usage is TRBV2 and J usage is TRBJ2-3; a possible D gene is TRBD2 (6 bases). Germline V gives CDR1 SNHLY, CDR2 FYNNEI. The CDR3 is 14 amino acids. This CDR3 is CATAMASGTDTQYF. The CDR3, as DNA: TGTGCTACAGCTATGGCTAGCGGCACAGATACGCAGTATTTT.

This clonotype has at least ten counts. The J gene is TRBJ2-7, the V gene TRBV28; TRBD2 is a possible D gene (6 bases). CDR3 length: 13 amino acids. Germline V lookup: CDR1 MDHEN, CDR2 SYDVKM. V was trimmed by 9 bases and J by 4 bases, leaving 16 bases between them. CDR3: CASSGGMIYEQYF. The CDR3 DNA reads TGTGCCAGTTCAGGCGGGATGATATACGAGCAGTACTTC.

The gene calls are TRBV2 and TRBJ2-1, with 7 nucleotides matching TRBD1. V gave up 6 bases and J gave up 6 bases; unmatched junction bases: 5. This CDR3 is built from 13 residues. Germline CDR1 SNHLY, CDR2 FYNNEI. For the CDR3, the DNA is TGTGCCAGCAGCCCATACAGGGGCAATGAGCAGTTCTTC. It is translated as CASSPYRGNEQFF.

This clonotype was observed a few times. The chain has TRBV27 and TRBJ1-3; tentatively, D is TRBD1 (6 bases). Germline V gene data show CDR1 as MNHEY and CDR2 as SMNVEV (reference sequence). V was cut by 6 bases and J by 0 bases, with 9 bases left in between. The CDR3 is 14 residues long. Here the CDR3 reads CASRGTNSGNTIYF. The CDR3 DNA reads TGTGCCAGCAGGGGGACAAACTCTGGAAACACCATATATTTT.

This clonotype was found many times. CDR3 nucleotide sequence: TGTGCCAGCAAGGGGACAGGCCGTGGAAACACCATATATTTT. It yields the protein CASKGTGRGNTIYF. The chain joins TRBV2 to TRBJ1-3, with 8 bases matching TRBD1. The CDR3 extends over 14 amino acids. The J segment lost 3 bases and the V segment lost 7 bases, leaving 5 bases of the junction unmatched. Looked up from germline, CDR1 is SNHLY and CDR2 is FYNNEI.

Notes on this clonotype: The junction differs from germline at one of its ends, possibly a read error. The chain joins TRBV6-5 to TRBJ2-1, with no clear D. This CDR3 region has 11 residues. The V gene's germline CDR1 is MNHEY and CDR2 SVGAGI. In DNA, the CDR3 is TGTGCCAGCAGTTACTACGATGAGCAGTTCTTC. This sequence encodes CASSYYDEQFF.